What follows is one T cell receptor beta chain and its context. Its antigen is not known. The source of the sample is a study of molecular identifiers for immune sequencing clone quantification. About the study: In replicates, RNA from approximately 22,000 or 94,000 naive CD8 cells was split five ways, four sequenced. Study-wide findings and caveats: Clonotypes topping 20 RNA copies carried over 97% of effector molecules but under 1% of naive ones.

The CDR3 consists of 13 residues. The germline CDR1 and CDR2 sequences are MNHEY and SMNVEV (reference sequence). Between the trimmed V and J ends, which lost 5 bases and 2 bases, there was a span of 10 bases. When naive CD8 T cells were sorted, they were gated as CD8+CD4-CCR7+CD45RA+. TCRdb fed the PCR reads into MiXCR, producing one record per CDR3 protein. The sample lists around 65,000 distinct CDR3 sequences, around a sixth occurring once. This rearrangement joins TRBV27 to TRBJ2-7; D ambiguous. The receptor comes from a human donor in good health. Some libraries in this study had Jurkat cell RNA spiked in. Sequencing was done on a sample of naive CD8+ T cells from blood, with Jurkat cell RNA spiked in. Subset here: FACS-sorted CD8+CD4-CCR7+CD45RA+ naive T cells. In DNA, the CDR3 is TGTGCCAGCAGTGCACCGGCCACCTACGAGCAGTACTTC. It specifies CASSAPATYEQYF.